Each of the 15 T cell receptor beta chains below was sequenced from the same sample in a study of CD8+CD57+ T cells in acquired aplastic anemia. Investigators profiled TCR beta VDJ and CDR3 from genomic DNA template. TCRdb analysed the reads with MiXCR anew, one entry per CDR3 protein. The sample includes 75,000 to 100,000 distinct CDR3 sequences, roughly two thirds seen only once; the top ten take 65%. Flow cytometry had shown expanded CD8+CD57+ cells in the patients chosen for sequencing. Material for sequencing was sorted CD4+, CD8+, or CD8+CD57+ T cells (not recorded which) from PBMCs. These receptors all stem from a human donor with aplastic anemia.

For this clonotype: The junction and the germline gene differ at one end; a read error may be behind it. The chain is built from TRBV10-3 and TRBJ1-1; no firm D call. The CDR3 length is 11 residues. The V gene's germline CDR1 is ENHRY and CDR2 SYGVKD. The CDR3: CASSYSYEAFF. The CDR3 DNA follows: TGTGCCAGCAGTTACTCCTATGAAGCTTTCTTT.

This clonotype has just one count. V and J are TRBV4-1 and TRBJ2-3, with D perhaps TRBD2 (6 bases). Trimming took 4 bases from V and 2 from J, leaving 16 bases between them. Germline V gene lookup returns CDR1 MGHRA and CDR2 YSYEKL. The CDR3 sequence is 16 residues long. The CDR3 reads CASSPRLVSNTDTQYF. CDR3 DNA sequence: TGCGCCAGCAGCCCACGACTAGTTTCGAACACAGATACGCAGTATTTT.

The chain combines TRBV7-9 with TRBJ2-7, with a possible D match to TRBD1 (6 bases). Germline V lookup: CDR1 SEHNR, CDR2 FQNEAQ (reference sequence). V was clipped by 5 bases and J by 6 bases, with 11 bases between them. The CDR3 runs 12 residues. CDR3 DNA: TGTGCCAGCAGCCTTAGGGGGTTCGAGCAGTACTTC. It is translated as CASSLRGFEQYF.

In this sample, this clonotype turned up once. The V call is TRBV20-1, the J call TRBJ1-6; a weak D match, TRBD1 (6 bases). Germline loops: CDR1 DFQATT, CDR2 SNEGSKA (reference sequence). CDR3 length: 12 amino acids. Trimming took off 6 bases at V and 5 bases at J, with 8 bases between the two ends. Written as DNA, the CDR3 is TGCAGTGCGGGGACAAATAATTCACCCCTCCACTTT. Protein sequence: CSAGTNNSPLHF.

With regard to this clonotype: One end of the junction is discordant with germline, which a read error may explain. This chain's CDR3 is CASSLDSYEQFF. CDR3 coding DNA: TGTGCTAGCAGCTTAGATAGTTATGAGCAGTTCTTC. The V call is TRBV11-1, the J call TRBJ2-1, with D unresolved. The germline V gene encodes CDR1 SGHAT and CDR2 FQDESV (reference sequence). The CDR3 has 12 amino acids.

The rearrangement links TRBV20-1 to TRBJ2-1; 8 bases match TRBD2. J was trimmed by 0 bases and V by 3 bases; bases with no gene match: 1. Germline-derived CDR1 and CDR2 are DFQATT and SNEGSKA (reference sequence). This CDR3 has 14 amino acids. CDR3 sequence reads: CSASGGASYNEQFF. The DNA for the CDR3 is TGCAGTGCTAGCGGGGGGGCCTCCTACAATGAGCAGTTCTTC.

J is TRBJ2-2 and V is TRBV2, with no clear D. The CDR3 runs to 13 residues. The V gene lost 6 bases and the J gene lost 3 bases, with 8 bases spanning the gap. CDR1 and CDR2 (germline): SNHLY, FYNNEI. CDR3 sequence (DNA): TGTGCCAGCAGGGTCCTTGACACCGGGGAGCTGTTTTTT. Residues: CASRVLDTGELFF.

This clonotype was seen a single time. The rearrangement uses TRBV24-1 and TRBJ2-3; weak D call: TRBD1 (5 bases). The CDR3 consists of 17 residues. Trimming removed 5 bases at V and 2 bases at J, with 19 bases between. Germline V gene sequence: CDR1 KGHDR, CDR2 SFDVKD. Here the CDR3 DNA reads TGTGCCACCAGTGTCAGGGTGTACCCCCTTCCCACAGATACGCAGTATTTT. It codes for CATSVRVYPLPTDTQYF.

The J gene is TRBJ1-2, the V gene TRBV20-1; D is undetermined. The CDR3 sequence is 10 residues long. Per germline, CDR1 DFQATT and CDR2 SNEGSKA (reference sequence). The ends were cut back, 5 bases at V and 8 bases at J, with 9 bases in the middle. The chain's CDR3 is CSALPGGYTF. CDR3 sequence (DNA): TGCAGTGCTCTTCCCGGGGGCTACACCTTC.

The genes are TRBV2 and TRBJ2-7, with 12 bases matching TRBD2. Germline V gene lookup returns CDR1 SNHLY and CDR2 FYNNEI. The CDR3 consists of 15 residues. Trimming at V came to 4 bases and at J to 9 bases, leaving 10 bases not matched to a gene. CDR3 protein: CASSASGRAMGGQYF. CDR3 in DNA: TGTGCCAGCAGTGCTAGCGGGAGGGCCATGGGCGGGCAGTACTTC.

The chain is built from TRBV29-1 and TRBJ1-1; 7 nucleotides align to TRBD1. Germline trimming cut 5 bases from V and 2 bases from J; bases unmatched to any gene: 2. The CDR3 covers 12 residues. Germline CDR1 is SQVTM and CDR2 is ANQGSEA. In DNA, the CDR3 is TGCAGCGTTAGACAGGGAAACACTGAAGCTTTCTTT. This codes for CSVRQGNTEAFF.

This rearrangement joins TRBV4-3 to TRBJ2-1; D is uncertain. V dropped 0 bases and J dropped 0 bases, with 9 bases sitting between them. This CDR3 is built from 16 residues. CDR1 is LGHNA, CDR2 YSLEER, per germline. This CDR3 reads CASSQDLATSYNEQFF. Written as DNA, the CDR3 is TGCGCCAGCAGCCAAGATCTGGCCACCTCCTACAATGAGCAGTTCTTC.

This clonotype was recorded only once. The chain combines TRBV7-3 with TRBJ2-3; unclear D gene. Per the germline V gene, CDR1 is SGHTA and CDR2 is FQGTGA. V lost 3 bases and J 4 bases, leaving 8 bases between the germline ends. The CDR3 is 13 amino acids. DNA of the CDR3: TGTGCCAGCAGCTTGAGCTCGGCAGATACGCAGTATTTT. The encoded protein is CASSLSSADTQYF.

The chain couples TRBV12-5 to TRBJ2-3; 10 bases align to TRBD2. This CDR3 region has 18 residues. The V and J ends lost 3 bases and 0 bases, in that order; junction bases with no gene match: 9. Germline V gene data show CDR1 as LGHNT and CDR2 as FRNRAP. In DNA form, the CDR3 reads TGTGCTAGTGGTTTTGCCTTGAGCGGGGGGGCCAGCACAGATACGCAGTATTTT. Protein product: CASGFALSGGASTDTQYF.

The genes are TRBV15 and TRBJ1-5; tentatively, D is TRBD1 (5 bases). Germline V gene lookup returns CDR1 LNHNV and CDR2 YYDKDF (reference sequence). The CDR3 covers 15 residues. V was trimmed by 5 bases and J by 7 bases, leaving 18 bases between them. CDR3 sequence reads: CATSLWGREGQPQHF. CDR3 coding DNA: TGTGCCACCAGCCTGTGGGGGAGGGAGGGACAGCCCCAGCATTTT.